This TCR beta chain was documented in a study of cytomegalovirus exposure and HLA in healthy donors. The V gene's germline CDR1 is KGHSH and CDR2 LQKENI. The ends lost 6 bases at V and 2 bases at J; junction bases unmatched: 3. There are 14 residues in the CDR3. For this clone: Its cognate antigen is unknown.

As for the donors, each was a healthy bone marrow donor. Study-wide points: Several top significant clusters appeared, in a later analysis, to be linked to common viral pathogens. In vitro testing confirmed a few CMV-associated chains as specific for CMV antigens.

Both 60 Vbeta primers and 13 Jbeta primers went into the PCR. Only in-frame clones appear in the TCRdb table, and some are missing; sequencing was by immunoSEQ multiplex PCR. Among about 130,000 clones listed, over 75% were seen once. Sequenced sample: PBMCs. The chain has TRBV18 and TRBJ1-3, with 8 bases aligning to TRBD1. This receptor was obtained from a man aged 50 to 60 in good health and CMV-seronegative. CDR3 in DNA: TGTGCCAGCTCGACGACAGGGGCTGGAAACACCATATATTTT. The encoded protein is CASSTTGAGNTIYF.